The sequence of this TCR beta chain was determined in a study of beta chain features in type 1 diabetes. Study results and limitations: Possible PCR preference for shorter templates applied equally to patients and controls. A potential influence of HLA type upon TCRB rearrangement remained unresolved herein. When Type 1 diabetes patients were examined, their TCRB CDR3s proved moderately but significantly shorter in all four CD4+ subsets.

Reverse transcribing all isolated RNA meant expressed TCRB transcripts were sequenced. This table comes from immunoSEQ multiplex PCR, and its TCRdb copy is limited to in-frame clones, with some not included. Of some 350,000 clones detected, over 8.5% appear once; the ten largest clones hold over 0.45%. The CDR3 is 14 amino acids. Germline CDR1 MNHEY, CDR2 SMNVEV (reference sequence). The ends were cut back, 4 bases at V and 6 bases at J, with 16 bases in the middle. This clone was seen a few times. The antigen remains unidentified. The J gene is TRBJ2-7, the V gene TRBV27, with a tentative D call TRBD2 (6 bases). Sequencing was carried out using central memory CD4+ T cells from blood. The origin of this receptor is a man aged 25-45 years with type 1 diabetes. The CDR3 DNA reads as TGTGCCAGCAGTTCCGGCGGAGGGAGCGGCGAGCAGTACTTC. It codes for CASSSGGGSGEQYF.